Each of the 26 T cell receptor beta chains below was sequenced from the same sample in a study of blood T cell repertoires in COVID-19 (dated by TCRdb to about 2020). Library preparation used the immunoSEQ multiplex PCR assay. TCRdb carries this immuneACCESS record with in-frame sequences only. Its versions omit some clonotypes, under half of them owing to an unresolved V gene in the studies checked, with the rest unexplained. In this sample the table shows 120,000 or so clones, approximately 87% of which occur a single time. The top ten constitute around 7.3% of the sample. Specimen: peripheral blood. These receptor sequences come from a man aged 50 to 59 with acute or convalescent COVID-19.

V gene TRBV5-1 combines with J gene TRBJ2-2, with 7 positions matching TRBD2. V shed 3 bases and J 4 bases; nucleotides not matched to a gene: 6. CDR3 length: 15 residues. The germline V gene encodes CDR1 SGHRS and CDR2 YFSETQ. CDR3: CASSSNGGSTGELFF. The CDR3 DNA follows: TGCGCCAGCAGCTCGAACGGGGGGAGCACCGGGGAGCTGTTTTTT.

The chain uses TRBV9 and TRBJ1-2, with TRBD1 matching 7 bases. The V segment lost 2 bases and the J segment 8 bases; nucleotides outside the gene matches: 15. Germline assignment: CDR1 SGDLS and CDR2 YYNGEE. This CDR3 has 16 amino acids. The CDR3 here is CASSVGPSGTAYGYTF. CDR3 nucleotides: TGTGCCAGCAGCGTGGGGCCTTCCGGGACAGCATACGGCTACACCTTC.

The chain's CDR3 is CASSLESYTEAFF. The CDR3 region has the DNA TGTGCCAGCAGCTTGGAGTCTTACACTGAAGCTTTCTTT. J is TRBJ1-1 and V is TRBV7-2; D call uncertain. The CDR3 extends over 13 amino acids. The germline V gene has CDR1 SGHTA and CDR2 FQGNSA. V was shortened by 3 bases and J by 3 bases, with 8 bases between the two germline ends.

The V gene is TRBV24-1, the J gene TRBJ1-5, with D possibly being TRBD1 (6 bases). The CDR3 runs 17 residues. Per germline, CDR1 KGHDR and CDR2 SFDVKD. Trimming left V 2 bases short and J 5 bases short, with 18 bases between. The CDR3 DNA reads as TGTGCCACCAGTGATTCGGCGACAGGTCCTGTCTATCAGCCCCAGCATTTT. Protein sequence: CATSDSATGPVYQPQHF.

This chain joins TRBV6-4 and TRBJ2-1; 7 bases agree with TRBD2. The germline CDR1 and CDR2 sequences are MRHNA and SNTAGT. CDR3 length: 14 amino acids. J was trimmed by 6 bases and V by 3 bases; bases with no gene match: 5. CDR3 residues: CASSDGVAGNEQFF. The CDR3 region has the DNA TGTGCCAGCAGTGATGGAGTAGCGGGCAATGAGCAGTTCTTC.

The V call is TRBV9, the J call TRBJ1-4; a weak D match, TRBD1 (6 bases). Per the germline V gene, CDR1 is SGDLS and CDR2 is YYNGEE. The germline V and J ends were trimmed by 0 bases and 8 bases, with 14 bases remaining between them. This CDR3 spans 15 amino acids. This CDR3 is CASSVAPGVREKLFF. The CDR3 DNA follows: TGTGCCAGCAGCGTAGCCCCAGGGGTCAGGGAAAAACTGTTTTTT.

The chain is built from TRBV10-3 and TRBJ1-6, with D perhaps TRBD1 (5 bases). This CDR3 comprises 13 residues. Trimming shortened V by 9 bases and J by 12 bases, and 18 bases separated the two germline ends. Germline CDR1 reads ENHRY; CDR2 reads SYGVKD. The CDR3 nucleotides read TGTGCCATACAGGACACGGCCTTTTTACCCCTCCACTTT. Translating gives CAIQDTAFLPLHF.

The chain combines TRBV7-9 with TRBJ2-5, with D uncertain. Germline assignment: CDR1 SEHNR and CDR2 FQNEAQ (reference sequence). This CDR3 contains 12 residues. The germline V and J ends were trimmed by 5 bases and 5 bases, with 9 bases remaining between them. The CDR3 reads CASSHPRETQYF. CDR3 DNA: TGTGCCAGCAGCCACCCCCGGGAGACCCAGTACTTC.

The V call is TRBV19, the J call TRBJ2-7, with 10 bases fitting TRBD1. Trimming at V came to 6 bases and at J to 5 bases, leaving 10 bases not matched to a gene. The CDR3 totals 15 residues. Germline CDR1 and CDR2: LNHDA and SQIVND (reference sequence). The CDR3 loop reads CASSPTGTGDNEQYF. The CDR3 DNA sequence: TGTGCCAGTAGCCCCACCGGGACAGGGGACAACGAGCAGTACTTC. Filled out from reference TRBV19 and TRBJ2-7, the complete variable domain reads DGGITQSPKYLFRKEGQNVTLSCEQNLNHDAMYWYRQDPGQGLRLIYYSQIVNDFQKGDIAEGYSVSREKKESFPLTVTSAQKNPTAFYLCASSPTGTGDNEQYFGPGTRLTVT.

The chain's CDR3 is CASSSLGTNLYNEQFF. For the CDR3, the DNA is TGTGCCAGCAGCTCCCTCGGGACTAACCTTTACAATGAGCAGTTCTTC. J is TRBJ2-1 and V is TRBV11-2; 7 bases are a match to TRBD2. The CDR3 loop spans 16 amino acids. The J segment lost 4 bases and the V segment lost 4 bases, leaving 10 bases of the junction unmatched. Looked up from germline, CDR1 is SGHAT and CDR2 is FQNNGV.

CDR3 nucleotide sequence: TGTGCCAGCAGTCCTAGGATGCGGGACCGGCCTGGAAACATTCAGTACTTC. Amino acids: CASSPRMRDRPGNIQYF. V is TRBV27 and J is TRBJ2-4; weak D call: TRBD2 (6 bases). The CDR3 covers 17 residues. Trimming pared 5 bases from V and 6 bases from J, leaving 23 bases between. The germline CDR1 and CDR2 sequences are MNHEY and SMNVEV (reference sequence).

The CDR3: CASSVQGYEQYF. In DNA, the CDR3 is TGTGCCAGCAGTGTTCAGGGATACGAGCAGTACTTC. The gene calls are TRBV2 and TRBJ2-7; D may be TRBD1 (5 bases). The CDR3 totals 12 residues. V lost 4 bases, J lost 4 bases, and 8 bases lay in between. CDR1 is SNHLY, CDR2 FYNNEI, per germline.

This chain uses TRBV3-1 (or the pseudogene TRBV3-2) with TRBJ2-7, with 10 bases matching TRBD1. J lost 0 bases, V lost 4 bases, and 9 bases had no gene match. The germline V gene encodes CDR1 LGHDT and CDR2 YNNKEL (reference sequence). The CDR3 spans 17 residues. In nucleotides, the CDR3 is TGTGCCAGCAGCCTCAGGACAGGGGGGACCGTCTCCTACGAGCAGTACTTC. Translation gives CASSLRTGGTVSYEQYF.

V gene TRBV10-1 combines with J gene TRBJ2-1, with D possibly matching TRBD2 (5 bases). Trimming stripped 5 bases from V and 5 bases from J, with 13 bases between. CDR1 is WNHNN and CDR2 is SYGVQD in the germline V gene (reference sequence). CDR3 length equals 14 residues. CDR3 in DNA: TGCGCCAGCAGTCGCTGTGGTAGCGACAATGAGCAGTTCTTC. It codes for CASSRCGSDNEQFF.

This chain links TRBV4-2 with TRBJ1-1, with 7 bases fitting TRBD1. Germline V lookup: CDR1 LGHNA, CDR2 YNFKEQ. The V segment lost 2 bases and the J segment 0 bases; nucleotides outside the gene matches: 12. The CDR3 length is 18 residues. This CDR3 is CASSQPTGFMSVNTEAFF. The CDR3 DNA is TGTGCCAGCAGCCAACCGACAGGGTTTATGTCCGTGAACACTGAAGCTTTCTTT.

J is TRBJ1-1 and V is TRBV10-2; 7 nucleotides agree with TRBD1. V dropped 4 bases and J dropped 6; count of bases not matched to a gene: 5. The length of the CDR3 is 13 residues. CDR1 and CDR2 from the germline V gene are WSHSY and SAAADI. The CDR3 spells CASSVGGAAEAFF. DNA for the CDR3: TGCGCCAGCAGTGTAGGGGGCGCGGCTGAAGCTTTCTTT.

This chain joins TRBV5-6 and TRBJ1-1; TRBD1 agrees at 7 bases. The germline V gene has CDR1 SGHDT and CDR2 YYEEEE. This CDR3 is built from 13 residues. Unmatched junction bases numbered 4, after V lost 2 bases and J lost 6 bases. CDR3 in amino acids: CASSFLQGSEAFF. DNA for the CDR3: TGTGCCAGCAGCTTTCTACAGGGGTCTGAAGCTTTCTTT.

The gene calls are TRBV4-1 and TRBJ2-5; tentative D call: TRBD2 (6 bases). Trimming cost V 0 bases and J 2 bases, with 10 bases left between them. There are 15 residues in the CDR3. The germline gives CDR1 MGHRA, CDR2 YSYEKL. CDR3 sequence reads: CASSQEGLMQETQYF. DNA of the CDR3: TGCGCCAGCAGCCAAGAGGGACTCATGCAAGAGACCCAGTACTTC.

V gene TRBV5-1 combines with J gene TRBJ2-1, with 13 nucleotides matching TRBD2. The trim removed 4 bases at V and 6 bases at J, leaving 7 bases unmatched. There are 16 residues in the CDR3. Germline CDR1 is SGHRS and CDR2 is YFSETQ. CDR3 nucleotides: TGCGCCAGCAGCATCGGGACTAGCGGGACGATCAATGAGCAGTTCTTC. This translates into CASSIGTSGTINEQFF.

The rearrangement links TRBV12-3 or TRBV12-4 to TRBJ2-2; D perhaps matches TRBD2 (6 bases). This CDR3 is 13 amino acids long. Trimming took off 6 bases at V and 2 bases at J, with 7 bases between the two ends. The CDR3 is CASSGSNTGELFF. CDR3 DNA: TGTGCCAGCAGCGGGAGCAACACCGGGGAGCTGTTTTTT.

This chain connects TRBV7-2 to TRBJ2-3, with 12 positions matching TRBD2. Germline trimming cut 5 bases from V and 4 bases from J; bases unmatched to any gene: 4. Per the germline V gene, CDR1 is SGHTA and CDR2 is FQGNSA. The CDR3 extends over 15 amino acids. In nucleotides, the CDR3 is TGTGCCAGCAGCCTGACTAGCGGGAGATCAGATACGCAGTATTTT. Its protein is CASSLTSGRSDTQYF.

In regard to this clone: The sample holds other DNA sequences that translate to the same CDR3. The CDR3 nucleotides read TGCGCCAGCAGCTTGCAGGGGACCTCTGGAAACACCATATATTTT. Translation: CASSLQGTSGNTIYF. V gene TRBV5-1 combines with J gene TRBJ1-3, with D perhaps TRBD1 (6 bases). Trimming stripped 1 base from V and 0 bases from J, with 8 bases between. CDR1 and CDR2 (germline): SGHRS, YFSETQ. CDR3 length equals 15 residues.

This chain links TRBV27 with TRBJ2-7, with 9 bases fitting TRBD1. Unmatched junction bases numbered 10, after V lost 7 bases and J lost 3 bases. Per the germline V gene, CDR1 is MNHEY and CDR2 is SMNVEV (reference sequence). CDR3 length: 15 residues. Here the CDR3 DNA reads TGTGCCAGCACCCCCGGGACAGGGCTTTTCTACGAGCAGTACTTC. Residues: CASTPGTGLFYEQYF.

The gene calls are TRBV7-6 and TRBJ2-5, with a weak D call TRBD2 (6 bases). V dropped 6 bases and J dropped 5 bases, with 19 bases sitting between them. The germline CDR1 and CDR2 sequences are SGHVS and FNYEAQ. CDR3 length: 15 amino acids. CDR3 region: CASSSILGGGETQYF. In DNA, the CDR3 is TGTGCCAGCAGTTCCATACTGGGCGGAGGGGAGACCCAGTACTTC. Full variable domain (rest looked up from reference TRBV7-6 and TRBJ2-5): GAGVSQSPRYKVTKRGQDVALRCDPISGHVSLYWYRQALGQGPEFLTYFNYEAQQDKSGLPNDRFSAERPEGSISTLTIQRTEQRDSAMYRCASSSILGGGETQYFGPGTRLLVL.

The rearrangement uses TRBV1 and TRBJ2-1; the table's D gene call, TRBD1, was not cross checked with the DNA. TRBV1 corresponds to a pseudogene. The CDR3 is 18 amino acids. CDR3 nucleotides: TGCACCAGCAGCCACCACATAGGGAAGGGGGTCAGGTCCCATGAGCAGTTCTTC. Translated, it gives CTSSHHIGKGVRSHEQFF.

This clone appeared once. The J gene is TRBJ2-3, the V gene TRBV11-3, with D uncertain. Trimming stripped 6 bases from V and 0 bases from J, with 13 bases between. CDR1 SGHNT and CDR2 YENEEA come from the germline V gene. The CDR3 runs to 15 residues. CDR3 protein: CASSLRRSSTDTQYF. In DNA form, the CDR3 reads TGTGCCAGCAGTCTGCGGCGGTCTAGCACAGATACGCAGTATTTT.